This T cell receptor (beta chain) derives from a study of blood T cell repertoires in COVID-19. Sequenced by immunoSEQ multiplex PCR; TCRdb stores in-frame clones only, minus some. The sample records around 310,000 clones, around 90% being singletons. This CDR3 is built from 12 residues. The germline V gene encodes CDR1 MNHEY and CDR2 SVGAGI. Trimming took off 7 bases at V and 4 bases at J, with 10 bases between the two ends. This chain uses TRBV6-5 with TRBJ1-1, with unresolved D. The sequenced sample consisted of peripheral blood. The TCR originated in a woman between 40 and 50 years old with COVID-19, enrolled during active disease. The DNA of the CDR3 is TGTGCCAGCACCGGAGGTATCACTGAAGCTTTCTTT. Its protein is CASTGGITEAFF.